The 15 T cell receptor beta chains presented below share a single source sample, sequenced in a study of OX40 agonist ivuxolimab in advanced cancers. Profiled with immunoSEQ multiplex PCR; TCRdb holds only in-frame clones, not every one. The sample comprises 98,000 or so clones, around nine tenths of which are singletons, and 0.82% rests with the top ten. Source: CD4+ or CD8+ T cells sorted from blood, taken in a trial of the OX40 agonist ivuxolimab. All receptors come from an adult with an advanced solid tumor such as melanoma, head and neck, liver or kidney cancer.

The chain uses TRBV7-9 and TRBJ2-1; TRBD2 matches 14 bases. This CDR3 has 16 amino acids. V trimming: 4 bases; J trimming: 9 bases; junction bases outside the gene matches: 8. Germline assignment: CDR1 SEHNR and CDR2 FQNEAQ (reference sequence). The CDR3 DNA reads as TGTGCCAGCAGCTCCGCTGGGGGGACTAGCGGGAGTGAGCAGTTCTTC. Translated, it gives CASSSAGGTSGSEQFF.

The genes are TRBV4-3 and TRBJ1-1; the D is unclear. CDR1 is LGHNA and CDR2 is YSLEER in the germline V gene. Trimming removed 4 bases at V and 1 base at J, with 13 bases between. The CDR3 covers 15 residues. CDR3 DNA sequence: TGCGCCAGCAGCCGATCACCGGGCCAGAACACTGAAGCTTTCTTT. Amino acids: CASSRSPGQNTEAFF.

This clone showed up just once. This chain links TRBV5-1 with TRBJ1-4, with 7 bases matching TRBD1. The CDR3 loop spans 14 amino acids. CDR1 is SGHRS and CDR2 is YFSETQ in the germline V gene. The junction had 5 bases not matched to a gene; V was cut back by 4 bases and J by 5 bases. The DNA for the CDR3 is TGCGCCAGCAGCAGGGACAGCCTAAATGAAAAACTGTTTTTT. This sequence encodes CASSRDSLNEKLFF. Full variable domain (rest looked up from reference TRBV5-1 and TRBJ1-4): KAGVTQTPRYLIKTRGQQVTLSCSPISGHRSVSWYQQTPGQGLQFLFEYFSETQRNKGNFPGRFSGRQFSNSRSEMNVSTLELGDSALYLCASSRDSLNEKLFFGSGTQLSVL.

V and J are TRBV7-9 and TRBJ1-1; a possible D gene is TRBD1 (5 bases). V was pared by 3 bases and J by 0 bases, with 8 bases between. This CDR3 is 14 amino acids long. Germline-derived CDR1 and CDR2 are SEHNR and FQNEAQ (reference sequence). CDR3 residues: CASSLTELNTEAFF. CDR3 DNA: TGTGCCAGCAGCTTGACAGAGTTGAACACTGAAGCTTTCTTT.

CDR3 nucleotides: TGTGCCAGCAGCTCCACCTATGGAGAAGAGACCCAGTACTTC. It encodes CASSSTYGEETQYF. This chain links TRBV11-2 with TRBJ2-5, with D uncertain. Germline V gene data show CDR1 as SGHAT and CDR2 as FQNNGV. CDR3 size: 14 residues. Trimming shortened V by 4 bases and J by 3 bases, and 12 bases separated the two germline ends.

V and J are TRBV19 and TRBJ2-2, with 8 bases lining up with TRBD2. This CDR3 is 17 amino acids long. Germline trimming cut 4 bases from V and 1 base from J; bases unmatched to any gene: 8. Germline CDR1 LNHDA, CDR2 SQIVND (reference sequence). The CDR3 DNA reads TGTGCCAGTAGTACAAACCCGGGACTAGGGAACACCGGGGAGCTGTTTTTT. Translating gives CASSTNPGLGNTGELFF.

This chain links TRBV2 with TRBJ1-3; no reliable D call. CDR3 length: 15 residues. Trimming left V 5 bases short and J 0 bases short, with 11 bases between. From germline, CDR1 is SNHLY and CDR2 FYNNEI. CDR3 loop: CASSPTVDSGNTIYF. CDR3 nucleotides: TGTGCCAGCAGTCCCACAGTGGACTCTGGAAACACCATATATTTT.

This CDR3 is CASSAEGFYGYTF. Written as DNA, the CDR3 is TGCGCCAGCAGCGCAGAGGGGTTCTATGGCTACACCTTC. This rearrangement joins TRBV5-1 to TRBJ1-2; TRBD1 is a possible D gene (5 bases). Germline lookup yields CDR1 SGHRS and CDR2 YFSETQ. Trimming took 4 bases from V and 4 from J, leaving 11 bases between them. This CDR3 is built from 13 residues.

The chain recombines TRBV7-9 with TRBJ2-3, with D unresolved. Germline assignment: CDR1 SEHNR and CDR2 FQNEAQ (reference sequence). The CDR3 consists of 14 residues. Trimming removed 3 bases at V and 5 bases at J, with 12 bases between. The CDR3 is CASSFSLSGDTQYF. The CDR3 nucleotides are TGTGCCAGCAGCTTTTCCCTCTCCGGAGATACGCAGTATTTT.

This chain uses TRBV28 with TRBJ2-1, with TRBD2 as a possible D gene (7 bases). Germline V gives CDR1 MDHEN, CDR2 SYDVKM. CDR3 size: 13 residues. Trimming left V 6 bases short and J 9 bases short, with 15 bases between. This CDR3 is CASRWGGLGEQFF. The CDR3 DNA sequence: TGTGCCAGCAGGTGGGGGGGGCTCGGTGAGCAGTTCTTC.

The chain is built from TRBV18 and TRBJ1-1; D uncertain. V was clipped by 3 bases and J by 6 bases, with 11 bases between them. Per the germline V gene, CDR1 is KGHSH and CDR2 is LQKENI. The length of the CDR3 is 13 residues. CDR3 region: CASSPNFESEAFF. CDR3 in DNA: TGTGCCAGCTCACCGAATTTTGAGTCTGAAGCTTTCTTT.

The V and J genes are TRBV28 and TRBJ1-5, with D tentatively TRBD1 (5 bases). The CDR3 length is 14 residues. Trimming took off 7 bases at V and 5 bases at J, with 15 bases between the two ends. Germline V gene data show CDR1 as MDHEN and CDR2 as SYDVKM. The CDR3 DNA is TGTGCCAGCACCGTGGGGCAGGTATATCAGCCCCAGCATTTT. It translates to CASTVGQVYQPQHF. Filled out from reference TRBV28 and TRBJ1-5, the complete variable domain reads DVKVTQSSRYLVKRTGEKVFLECVQDMDHENMFWYRQDPGLGLRLIYFSYDVKMKEKGDIPEGYSVSREKKERFSLILESASTNQTSMYLCASTVGQVYQPQHFGDGTRLSIL.

This clone was found once. The chain couples TRBV4-1 to TRBJ1-1, with D hard to call. The germline V and J ends were trimmed by 0 bases and 2 bases, with 13 bases remaining between them. The CDR3 covers 16 residues. Germline CDR1 reads MGHRA; CDR2 reads YSYEKL. The CDR3 DNA sequence: TGCGCCAGCAGCCAAGATCGGCAGCAGTCAAACACTGAAGCTTTCTTT. It encodes CASSQDRQQSNTEAFF.

The chain combines TRBV6-1 with TRBJ1-2; D ambiguous. CDR3 length: 13 amino acids. From germline, CDR1 is MNHNS and CDR2 SASEGT. V lost 2 bases and J 8 bases, leaving 12 bases between the germline ends. CDR3 bases: TGTGCCAGCAGTGAAAGGAAAATTGGCGGCTACACCTTC. It translates to CASSERKIGGYTF.

The rearrangement uses TRBV6-5 and TRBJ2-3, with a possible D match to TRBD2 (5 bases). CDR3 length: 12 amino acids. Germline V gene lookup returns CDR1 MNHEY and CDR2 SVGAGI. The V end lost 8 bases, the J end lost 6 bases, and 12 bases lay between the germline ends. CDR3 amino acids: CASRRESDTQYF. In nucleotides, the CDR3 is TGTGCCAGCCGTAGGGAGTCCGATACGCAGTATTTT.